This T cell receptor beta chain came from a study of cytomegalovirus exposure and HLA in healthy donors. Concerning this clone: Its cognate antigen is unknown.

The CDR3 has 13 amino acids. Between the trimmed V and J ends, which lost 6 bases and 6 bases, there was a span of 12 bases. Germline CDR1 reads ENHRY; CDR2 reads SYGVKD. General study points: In an earlier analysis, productive rearrangement rates for most beta V segments clustered near 90% or 30%.

Donors sampled were nominally healthy, though unrecorded immune exposures were likely. PCR employed 60 Vbeta and 13 Jbeta primers. TCRdb's copy holds only in-frame clones and misses some; the assay was immunoSEQ multiplex PCR. The table shows some 140,000 clones, with over 60% occurring only once. The chain is built from TRBV10-3 and TRBJ2-1, with D hard to call. The TCR originated in a man aged 35 to 55 in good health and CMV-seronegative. The sequencing input was PBMCs. CDR3 amino acids: CAISLQVGNEQFF. CDR3 coding DNA: TGTGCCATCAGCTTGCAGGTGGGCAATGAGCAGTTCTTC.